Following are 23 T cell receptor beta chains from one sample sequenced in a study of CD8+CD57+ T cells in acquired aplastic anemia. Genomic DNA constituted the template upon which TCR beta VDJ and CDR3 profiling was performed. TCRdb re-analysed the reads in MiXCR, keeping a single row per CDR3 protein. The profile shows some 290,000 distinct CDR3 sequences, about 56% of them singletons. Source material: sorted CD4+, CD8+, or CD8+CD57+ T cells (not recorded which) from PBMCs. Receptors were obtained from a human donor with severe aplastic anemia or a healthy control (not recorded which).

This clonotype showed up just once. The rearrangement uses TRBV7-6 and TRBJ1-1; perhaps TRBD1 as D (5 bases). Trimming removed 5 bases from V and 0 bases from J, with 10 bases in between. The germline CDR1 and CDR2 sequences are SGHVS and FNYEAQ. This CDR3 spans 14 amino acids. Here the CDR3 reads CASSLDTMNTEAFF. Written as DNA, the CDR3 is TGTGCCAGCAGCCTGGACACCATGAACACTGAAGCTTTCTTT.

This clonotype was picked up a small number of times. The CDR3: CASSGFGQGDTDTQYF. DNA for the CDR3: TGTGCCAGTAGTGGTTTTGGACAGGGGGATACAGATACGCAGTATTTT. The chain recombines TRBV19 with TRBJ2-3, with 10 bases fitting TRBD1. Germline CDR1 LNHDA, CDR2 SQIVND (reference sequence). Trimming cost V 5 bases and J 3 bases; bases outside gene matches: 8. The length of the CDR3 is 16 residues.

This clonotype was recorded at least ten times. The chain has TRBV9 and TRBJ2-2, with 9 bases lining up with TRBD2. V lost 0 bases, J lost 6 bases, and 6 bases stayed unmatched. The CDR3 has 16 residues. The germline gives CDR1 SGDLS, CDR2 YYNGEE. The CDR3 loop is CASSVGGGGAPGELFF. In DNA form, the CDR3 reads TGTGCCAGCAGCGTAGGGGGCGGGGGGGCCCCCGGGGAGCTGTTTTTT. Together with reference TRBV9 and TRBJ2-2, the CDR3 gives the full variable domain: DSGVTQTPKHLITATGQRVTLRCSPRSGDLSVYWYQQSLDQGLQFLIQYYNGEERAKGNILERFSAQQFPDLHSELNLSSLELGDSALYFCASSVGGGGAPGELFFGEGSRLTVL.

This clonotype was seen at least ten times. The chain combines TRBV30 with TRBJ1-6; TRBD1 aligns across 7 bases. Germline CDR1 GTSNPN, CDR2 SVGIG (reference sequence). Losses at the gene ends were 4 bases for V and 6 bases for J; bases not matched to a gene: 6. The CDR3 contains 14 residues. The CDR3 reads CAWKAEGANSPLHF. CDR3 DNA: TGTGCCTGGAAGGCGGAGGGGGCTAATTCACCCCTCCACTTT. Supplemented by reference TRBV30 and TRBJ1-6, the full variable domain reads SQTIHQWPATLVQPVGSPLSLECTVEGTSNPNLYWYRQAAGRGLQLLFYSVGIGQISSEVPQNLSASRPQDRQFILSSKKLLLSDSGFYLCAWKAEGANSPLHFGNGTRLTVT.

The rearrangement links TRBV7-2 to TRBJ2-2; D may be TRBD1 or TRBD2 (5 bases each). Trimming shortened V by 5 bases and J by 8 bases, and 18 bases separated the two germline ends. The CDR3 has 15 residues. Germline assignment: CDR1 SGHTA and CDR2 FQGNSA. The CDR3 nucleotides are TGTGCCAGCAGCCCGGCGACGGGGCTCTCTGGGGAGCTGTTTTTT. Protein: CASSPATGLSGELFF.

This clonotype has only a few counts. The chain combines TRBV9 with TRBJ1-6; no definite D call. The CDR3 covers 15 residues. V lost 0 bases and J lost 7, with 11 bases in between. The germline CDR1 and CDR2 sequences are SGDLS and YYNGEE. For the CDR3, the DNA is TGTGCCAGCAGCGTAGGCGTTGGTGGGAATTCACCCCTCCACTTT. Translation: CASSVGVGGNSPLHF.

The chain joins TRBV19 to TRBJ1-2; perhaps TRBD1 as D (5 bases). Germline assignment: CDR1 LNHDA and CDR2 SQIVND (reference sequence). The CDR3 is 13 amino acids. Trimming removed 5 bases from V and 2 bases from J, with 9 bases in between. CDR3 protein: CASSRGRNYGYTF. In nucleotides, the CDR3 is TGTGCCAGTAGTCGGGGACGGAACTATGGCTACACCTTC.

The V gene is TRBV20-1, the J gene TRBJ2-3; TRBD2 matches 8 bases. Germline CDR1 is DFQATT and CDR2 is SNEGSKA (reference sequence). This CDR3 has 13 amino acids. With V trimmed by 5 bases and J by 5 bases, 6 bases remained unmatched. The CDR3 spells CSAPSGTRDTQYF. In DNA form, the CDR3 reads TGCAGTGCTCCCTCCGGGACTAGAGATACGCAGTATTTT.

The genes are TRBV14 and TRBJ1-4; no firm D call. V dropped 3 bases and J dropped 0 bases, with 8 bases sitting between them. The V gene's germline CDR1 is SGHDN and CDR2 FVKESK. The CDR3 totals 15 residues. DNA for the CDR3: TGTGCCAGCAGCCATTACCGGACAACTAATGAAAAACTGTTTTTT. This gives the protein CASSHYRTTNEKLFF. Filled out from reference TRBV14 and TRBJ1-4, the complete variable domain reads EAGVTQFPSHSVIEKGQTVTLRCDPISGHDNLYWYRRVMGKEIKFLLHFVKESKQDESGMPNNRFLAERTGGTYSTLKVQPAELEDSGVYFCASSHYRTTNEKLFFGSGTQLSVL.

V usage is TRBV29-1 and J usage is TRBJ1-2; 7 positions match TRBD1. With 4 bases clipped from V and 8 bases from J, the junction kept 10 bases outside the gene matches. The germline CDR1 and CDR2 sequences are SQVTM and ANQGSEA. CDR3 size: 13 residues. The CDR3 nucleotides are TGCAGCGTTGTTGAAGGGGGCGTTTGGGGCTACACCTTC. Encoded protein: CSVVEGGVWGYTF. The entire variable domain, with the rest obtained from reference TRBV29-1 and TRBJ1-2, is as follows: SAVISQKPSRDICQRGTSLTIQCQVDSQVTMMFWYRQQPGQSLTLIATANQGSEATYESGFVIDKFPISRPNLTFSTLTVSNMSPEDSSIYLCSVVEGGVWGYTFGSGTRLTVV.

V gene TRBV5-6 combines with J gene TRBJ1-2; D call uncertain. V lost 5 bases and J lost 4, with 21 bases in between. The CDR3 extends over 16 amino acids. Germline lookup yields CDR1 SGHDT and CDR2 YYEEEE. This chain's CDR3 is CASRWGNGVKFYGYTF. The CDR3 bases are TGTGCCAGCAGATGGGGAAACGGGGTGAAATTCTATGGCTACACCTTC. The variable domain in full, with the rest retrieved from reference TRBV5-6 and TRBJ1-2, is DAGVTQSPTHLIKTRGQQVTLRCSPKSGHDTVSWYQQALGQGPQFIFQYYEEEERQRGNFPDRFSGHQFPNYSSELNVNALLLGDSALYLCASRWGNGVKFYGYTFGSGTRLTVV.

Of note for this clonotype: The conserved closing phenylalanine or tryptophan is absent in this CDR3, likely reflecting a read error. The rearrangement links TRBV2 to TRBJ1-2, with D possibly TRBD1 on 6 matching bases. This CDR3 comprises 14 residues. CDR1 is SNHLY and CDR2 is FYNNEI in the germline V gene. V was pared by 11 bases and J by 3 bases, with 19 bases between. DNA of the CDR3: TGTGCCGGCACTTCACAAGGGGGGGACTATGGCTACACCATC. Amino acids: CAGTSQGGDYGYTI.

This clonotype was picked up one time. This sequence joins TRBV28 and TRBJ2-7; tentative D call: TRBD1 (5 bases). V was pared by 4 bases and J by 2 bases, with 12 bases between. The CDR3 length is 14 residues. Germline-derived CDR1 and CDR2 are MDHEN and SYDVKM. The CDR3 spells CASSSRGSPYEQYF. Here the CDR3 DNA reads TGTGCCAGCAGTTCTAGGGGCAGCCCCTACGAGCAGTACTTC.

This clonotype showed up just a few times. This chain uses TRBV29-1 with TRBJ2-2; TRBD1 is a possible D gene (6 bases). The germline V gene has CDR1 SQVTM and CDR2 ANQGSEA. The CDR3 is made up of 13 amino acids. Trimming pared 7 bases from V and 4 bases from J, leaving 13 bases between. CDR3 nucleotides: TGCAGCGCATTACAGGGACCCACCGGGGAGCTGTTTTTT. Protein: CSALQGPTGELFF.

The V call is TRBV2, the J call TRBJ2-2; tentatively, D is TRBD1 (6 bases). Trimming removed 4 bases from V and 7 bases from J, with 16 bases in between. This CDR3 has 15 residues. Germline CDR1 reads SNHLY; CDR2 reads FYNNEI. The CDR3 region has the DNA TGTGCCAGCAGTGTCCCAGGGGCACCGATCGGGGAGCTGTTTTTT. Encoded protein: CASSVPGAPIGELFF. Full variable domain (missing parts from reference TRBV2 and TRBJ2-2): EPEVTQTPSHQVTQMGQEVILRCVPISNHLYFYWYRQILGQKVEFLVSFYNNEISEKSEIFDDQFSVERPDGSNFTLKIRSTKLEDSAMYFCASSVPGAPIGELFFGEGSRLTVL.

V gene TRBV12-3 or TRBV12-4 combines with J gene TRBJ2-7; 10 bases line up with TRBD2. The CDR3 length is 15 residues. V shed 6 bases and J 2 bases; nucleotides not matched to a gene: 7. This chain's CDR3 is CASSELSGGAYEQYF. The CDR3 DNA reads as TGTGCCAGCAGCGAATTGAGCGGGGGGGCCTACGAGCAGTACTTC.

CDR3 nucleotide sequence: TGTGCCAGTACCGGGACTAGCGACTACACAGATACGCAGTATTTT. Encoded protein: CASTGTSDYTDTQYF. The chain recombines TRBV28 with TRBJ2-3; TRBD2 aligns across 10 bases. V trimming: 9 bases; J trimming: 2 bases; junction bases outside the gene matches: 8. The CDR3 length is 15 residues. Per germline, CDR1 MDHEN and CDR2 SYDVKM.

This clonotype was found once. One end of the junction fails to match germline, which may point to a read error. This chain joins TRBV7-3 and TRBJ2-4, with D perhaps being TRBD1 or TRBD2 (6 bases each). This CDR3 is built from 15 residues. The V gene's germline CDR1 is SGHTA and CDR2 FQGTGA. The chain's CDR3 is CASSLRTGAKNIQYF. The CDR3 DNA reads TGTGCCAGCAGCCTCCGGACGGGGGCCAAGAACATTCAGTACTTC. Together with reference TRBV7-3 and TRBJ2-4, the CDR3 gives the full variable domain: GAGVSQTPSNKVTEKGKYVELRCDPISGHTALYWYRQSLGQGPEFLIYFQGTGAADDSGLPNDRFFAVRPEGSVSTLKIQRTERGDSAVYLCASSLRTGAKNIQYFGAGTRLSVL.

The chain couples TRBV10-3 to TRBJ1-5, with D perhaps TRBD1 (5 bases). Germline CDR1 and CDR2: ENHRY and SYGVKD. V lost 7 bases, J lost 5 bases, and 15 bases lay in between. The CDR3 totals 14 residues. The chain's CDR3 is CAINDGAGYQPQHF. The CDR3 DNA reads TGTGCCATCAATGACGGGGCAGGGTATCAGCCCCAGCATTTT.

A word on this clonotype: A read error may account for a junction end that differs from germline. This chain connects TRBV2 to TRBJ2-2; 10 bases map to TRBD2. The CDR3 contains 16 residues. Looked up from germline, CDR1 is SNHLY and CDR2 is FYNNEI. The CDR3 nucleotides read TGTGCCAGCAGAGAACTAGCGGGGACTTACACCGGGGAGCTGGTTTTT. Translated: CASRELAGTYTGELVF.

CDR3 sequence: CSSLGPGSTDTQYF. For the CDR3, the DNA is TGCAGTTCGCTAGGTCCGGGAAGCACAGATACGCAGTATTTT. The V call is TRBV20-1, the J call TRBJ2-3, with D perhaps matching TRBD2 (5 bases). V dropped 8 bases and J dropped 0 bases, with 15 bases sitting between them. The germline V gene has CDR1 DFQATT and CDR2 SNEGSKA (reference sequence). This CDR3 is 14 amino acids long.

This clonotype occurred many times. The rearrangement links TRBV7-9 to TRBJ2-5; 7 nucleotides match TRBD1. This CDR3 has 15 amino acids. V lost 4 bases and J lost 1; bases outside the gene matches: 6. Germline V gene data show CDR1 as SEHNR and CDR2 as FQNEAQ (reference sequence). The CDR3 region is CASSSDRLIQETQYF. CDR3 nucleotides: TGTGCCAGCAGCTCGGACAGGCTTATCCAAGAGACCCAGTACTTC.

The rearrangement uses TRBV19 and TRBJ2-7; 10 bases are shared with TRBD2. The germline gives CDR1 LNHDA, CDR2 SQIVND (reference sequence). This CDR3 is 15 amino acids long. The junction had 10 bases not matched to a gene; V was cut back by 6 bases and J by 5 bases. CDR3 sequence reads: CASSRTSGSVHEQYF. DNA of the CDR3: TGTGCCAGTAGCCGGACTAGCGGTTCTGTCCACGAGCAGTACTTC.